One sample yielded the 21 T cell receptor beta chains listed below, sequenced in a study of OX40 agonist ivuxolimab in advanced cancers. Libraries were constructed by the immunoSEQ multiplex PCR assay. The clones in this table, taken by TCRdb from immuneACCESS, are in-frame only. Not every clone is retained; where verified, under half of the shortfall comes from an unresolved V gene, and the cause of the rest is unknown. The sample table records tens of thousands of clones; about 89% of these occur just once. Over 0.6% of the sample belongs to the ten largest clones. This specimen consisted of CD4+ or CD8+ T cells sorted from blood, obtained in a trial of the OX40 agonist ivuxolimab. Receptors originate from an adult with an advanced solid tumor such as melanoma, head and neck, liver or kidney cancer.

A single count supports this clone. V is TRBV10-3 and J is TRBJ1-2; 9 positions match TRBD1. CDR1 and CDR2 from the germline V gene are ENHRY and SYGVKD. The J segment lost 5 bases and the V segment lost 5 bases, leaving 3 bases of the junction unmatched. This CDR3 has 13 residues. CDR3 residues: CAISSGQGYGYTF. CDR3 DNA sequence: TGTGCCATCAGTAGCGGACAGGGGTATGGCTACACCTTC.

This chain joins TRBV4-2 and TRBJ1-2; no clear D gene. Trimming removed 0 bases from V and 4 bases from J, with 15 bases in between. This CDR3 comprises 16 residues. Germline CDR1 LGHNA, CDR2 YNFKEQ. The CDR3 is CASSQEIGPAGYGYTF. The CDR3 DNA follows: TGTGCCAGCAGCCAAGAGATAGGGCCAGCCGGCTATGGCTACACCTTC.

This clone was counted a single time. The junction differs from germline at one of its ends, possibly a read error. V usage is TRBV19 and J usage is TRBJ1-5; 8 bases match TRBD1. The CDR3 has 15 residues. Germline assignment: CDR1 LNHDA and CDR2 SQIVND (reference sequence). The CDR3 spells CASSVDRGSNQPQHF. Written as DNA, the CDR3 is TGTGCCAGTAGTGTAGACAGGGGTAGCAATCAGCCCCAGCATTTT.

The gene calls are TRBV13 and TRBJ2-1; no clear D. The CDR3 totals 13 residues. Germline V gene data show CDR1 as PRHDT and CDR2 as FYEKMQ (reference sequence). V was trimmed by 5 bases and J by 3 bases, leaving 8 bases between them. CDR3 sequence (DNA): TGTGCCAGCAGCCTCGACATCTACAATGAGCAGTTCTTC. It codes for CASSLDIYNEQFF.

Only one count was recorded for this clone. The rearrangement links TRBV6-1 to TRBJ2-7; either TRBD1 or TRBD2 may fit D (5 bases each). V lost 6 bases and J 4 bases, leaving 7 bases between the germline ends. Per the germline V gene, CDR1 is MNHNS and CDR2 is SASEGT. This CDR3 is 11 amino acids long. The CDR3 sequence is CASRGPYEQYF. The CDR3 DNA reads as TGTGCCAGCAGGGGACCTTACGAGCAGTACTTC.

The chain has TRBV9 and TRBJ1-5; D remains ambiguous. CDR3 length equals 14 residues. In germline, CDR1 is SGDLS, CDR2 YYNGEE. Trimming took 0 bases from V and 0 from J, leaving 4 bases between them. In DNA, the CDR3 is TGTGCCAGCAGCGTAGGCAGTAGCAATCAGCCCCAGCATTTT. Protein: CASSVGSSNQPQHF.

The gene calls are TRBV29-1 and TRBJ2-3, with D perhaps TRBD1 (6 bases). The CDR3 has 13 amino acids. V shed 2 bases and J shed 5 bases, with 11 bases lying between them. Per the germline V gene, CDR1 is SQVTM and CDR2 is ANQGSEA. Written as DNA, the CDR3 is TGCAGCGTTGAACTGACAGGACAAGATACGCAGTATTTT. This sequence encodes CSVELTGQDTQYF.

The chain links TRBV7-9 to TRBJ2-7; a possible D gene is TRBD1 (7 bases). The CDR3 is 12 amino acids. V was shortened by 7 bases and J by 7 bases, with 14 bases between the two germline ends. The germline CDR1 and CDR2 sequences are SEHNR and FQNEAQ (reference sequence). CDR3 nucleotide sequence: TGTGCCAGCACTCGGGACAGCGGGGAGCAGTACTTC. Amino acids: CASTRDSGEQYF.

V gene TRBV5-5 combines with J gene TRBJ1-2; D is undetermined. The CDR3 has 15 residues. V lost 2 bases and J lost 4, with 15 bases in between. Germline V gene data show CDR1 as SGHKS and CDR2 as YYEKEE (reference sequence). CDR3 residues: CASSFRMVESYGYTF. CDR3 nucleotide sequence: TGTGCCAGCAGCTTTCGGATGGTTGAGAGCTATGGCTACACCTTC.

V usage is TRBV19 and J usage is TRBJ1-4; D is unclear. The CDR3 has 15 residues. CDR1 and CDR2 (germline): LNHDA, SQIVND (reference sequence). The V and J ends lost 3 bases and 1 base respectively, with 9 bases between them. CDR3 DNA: TGTGCCAGTAGTATTAGGACTGGAACTAATGAAAAACTGTTTTTT. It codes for CASSIRTGTNEKLFF.

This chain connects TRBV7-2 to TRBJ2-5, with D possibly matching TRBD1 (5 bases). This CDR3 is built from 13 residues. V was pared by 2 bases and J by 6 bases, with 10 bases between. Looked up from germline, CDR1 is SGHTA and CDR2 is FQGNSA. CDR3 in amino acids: CASSLQGAQTQYF. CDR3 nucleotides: TGTGCCAGCAGCTTACAGGGCGCCCAGACCCAGTACTTC.

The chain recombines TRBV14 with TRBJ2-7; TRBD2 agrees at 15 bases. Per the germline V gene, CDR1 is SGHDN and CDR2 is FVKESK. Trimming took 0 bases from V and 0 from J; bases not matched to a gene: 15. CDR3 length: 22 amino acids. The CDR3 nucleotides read TGTGCCAGCAGCCAAGAGGACAAACCGGGACTAGCGGGAGGTAGGGACTCCTACGAGCAGTACTTC. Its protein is CASSQEDKPGLAGGRDSYEQYF.

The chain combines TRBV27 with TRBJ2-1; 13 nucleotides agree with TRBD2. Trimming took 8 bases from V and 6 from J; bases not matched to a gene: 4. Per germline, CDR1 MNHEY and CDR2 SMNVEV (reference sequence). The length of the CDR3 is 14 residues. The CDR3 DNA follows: TGTGCCAGCCAGGGACTAGCGGGGCGCAATGAGCAGTTCTTC. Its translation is CASQGLAGRNEQFF.

Here the CDR3 reads CASSYRLGRAQSNEQFF. In DNA form, the CDR3 reads TGTGCCAGCAGCTACCGCCTCGGAAGGGCGCAATCCAATGAGCAGTTCTTC. The chain links TRBV5-5 to TRBJ2-1; D not resolved. Germline values: CDR1 SGHKS, CDR2 YYEKEE (reference sequence). V was shortened by 3 bases and J by 6 bases, with 22 bases between the two germline ends. This CDR3 is built from 17 residues.

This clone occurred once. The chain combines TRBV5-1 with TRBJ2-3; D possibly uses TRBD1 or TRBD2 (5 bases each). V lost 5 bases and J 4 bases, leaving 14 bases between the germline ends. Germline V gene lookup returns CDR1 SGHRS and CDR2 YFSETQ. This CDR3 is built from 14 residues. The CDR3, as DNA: TGCGCCAGCAGACCAGAAGAGGGGCCAGATACGCAGTATTTT. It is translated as CASRPEEGPDTQYF.

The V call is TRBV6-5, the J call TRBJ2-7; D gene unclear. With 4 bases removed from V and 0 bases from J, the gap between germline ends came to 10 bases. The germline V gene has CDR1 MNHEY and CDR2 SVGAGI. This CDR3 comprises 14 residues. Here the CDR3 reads CASSLKVSSYEQYF. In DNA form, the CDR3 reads TGTGCCAGCAGTTTAAAGGTTAGCTCCTACGAGCAGTACTTC.

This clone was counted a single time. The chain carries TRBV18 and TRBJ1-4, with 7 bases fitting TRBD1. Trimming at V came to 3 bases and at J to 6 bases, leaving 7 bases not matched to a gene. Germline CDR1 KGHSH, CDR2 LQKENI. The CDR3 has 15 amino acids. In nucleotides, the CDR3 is TGTGCCAGCTCACCGACAGGGCTTCAGGATGAAAAACTGTTTTTT. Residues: CASSPTGLQDEKLFF.

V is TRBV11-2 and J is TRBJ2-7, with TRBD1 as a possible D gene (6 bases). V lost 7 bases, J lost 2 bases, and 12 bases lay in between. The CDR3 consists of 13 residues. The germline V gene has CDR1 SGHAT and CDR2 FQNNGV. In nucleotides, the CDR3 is TGTGCCAGCAAGTTGGACAGAGCCTACGAGCAGTACTTC. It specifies CASKLDRAYEQYF.

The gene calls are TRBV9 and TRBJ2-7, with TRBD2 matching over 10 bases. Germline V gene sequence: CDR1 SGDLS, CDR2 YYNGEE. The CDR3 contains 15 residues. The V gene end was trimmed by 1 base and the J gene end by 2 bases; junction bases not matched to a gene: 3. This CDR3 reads CASSVTSGTAYEQYF. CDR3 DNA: TGTGCCAGCAGCGTAACTAGCGGGACCGCCTACGAGCAGTACTTC.

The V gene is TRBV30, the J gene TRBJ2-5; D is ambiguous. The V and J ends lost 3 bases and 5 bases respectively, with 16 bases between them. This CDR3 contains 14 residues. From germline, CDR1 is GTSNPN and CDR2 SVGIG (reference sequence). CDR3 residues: CAWRLGPSEETQYF. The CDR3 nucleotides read TGTGCCTGGAGGTTAGGCCCCTCTGAGGAGACCCAGTACTTC.

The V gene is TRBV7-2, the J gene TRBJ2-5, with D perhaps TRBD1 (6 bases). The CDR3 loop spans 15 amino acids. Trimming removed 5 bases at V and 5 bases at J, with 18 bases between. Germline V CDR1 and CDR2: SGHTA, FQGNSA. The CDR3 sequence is CASSNREWGWETQYF. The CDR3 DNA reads TGTGCCAGCAGCAACAGGGAGTGGGGCTGGGAGACCCAGTACTTC.